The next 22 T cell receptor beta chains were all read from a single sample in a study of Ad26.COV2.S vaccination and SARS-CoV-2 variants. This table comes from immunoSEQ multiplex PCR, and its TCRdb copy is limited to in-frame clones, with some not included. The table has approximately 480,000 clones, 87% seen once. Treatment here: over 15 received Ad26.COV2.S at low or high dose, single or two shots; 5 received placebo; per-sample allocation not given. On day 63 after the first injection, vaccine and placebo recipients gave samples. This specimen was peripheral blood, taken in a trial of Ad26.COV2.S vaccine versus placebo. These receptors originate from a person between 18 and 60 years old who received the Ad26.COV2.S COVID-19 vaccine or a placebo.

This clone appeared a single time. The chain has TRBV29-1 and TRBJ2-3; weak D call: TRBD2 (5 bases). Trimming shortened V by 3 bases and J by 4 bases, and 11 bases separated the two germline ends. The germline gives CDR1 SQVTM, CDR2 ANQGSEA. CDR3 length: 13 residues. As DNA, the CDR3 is TGCAGCGTTGAGAGGTTGCGGGCAGATACGCAGTATTTT. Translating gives CSVERLRADTQYF.

In DNA form, the CDR3 reads TGTGCCAGCAGTGCCAGGGTTAGGGATGGCTACACCTTC. Its translation is CASSARVRDGYTF. The chain couples TRBV12-3 or TRBV12-4 to TRBJ1-2, with D tentatively TRBD1 (5 bases). The CDR3 is made up of 13 amino acids. Trimming took off 5 bases at V and 6 bases at J, with 13 bases between the two ends.

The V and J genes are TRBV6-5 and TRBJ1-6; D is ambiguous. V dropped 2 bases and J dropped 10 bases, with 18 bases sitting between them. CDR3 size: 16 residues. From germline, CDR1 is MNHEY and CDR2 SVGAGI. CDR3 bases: TGTGCCAGCAGTTACGGCAGTGGCGGAGGCGACTCACCCCTCCACTTT. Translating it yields CASSYGSGGGDSPLHF.

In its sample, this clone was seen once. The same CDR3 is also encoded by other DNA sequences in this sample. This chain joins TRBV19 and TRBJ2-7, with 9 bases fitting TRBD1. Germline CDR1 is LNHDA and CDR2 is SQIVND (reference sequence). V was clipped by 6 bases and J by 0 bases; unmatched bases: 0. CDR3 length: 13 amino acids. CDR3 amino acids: CASRDRGSYEQYF. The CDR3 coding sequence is TGTGCCAGTAGGGACAGGGGCTCCTACGAGCAGTACTTC.

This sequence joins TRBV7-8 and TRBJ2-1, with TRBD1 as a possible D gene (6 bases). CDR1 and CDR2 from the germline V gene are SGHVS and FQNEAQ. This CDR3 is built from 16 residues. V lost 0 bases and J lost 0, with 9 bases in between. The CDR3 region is CASSLATGSSYNEQFF. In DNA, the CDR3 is TGTGCCAGCAGCTTAGCCACAGGGAGCTCCTACAATGAGCAGTTCTTC.

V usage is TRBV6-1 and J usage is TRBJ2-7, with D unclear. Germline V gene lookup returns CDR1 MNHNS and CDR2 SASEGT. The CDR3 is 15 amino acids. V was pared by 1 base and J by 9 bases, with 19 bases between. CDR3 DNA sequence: TGTGCCAGCAGTGAAGGGGTAGCCGGCAAATCCGGGCAGTACTTC. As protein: CASSEGVAGKSGQYF.

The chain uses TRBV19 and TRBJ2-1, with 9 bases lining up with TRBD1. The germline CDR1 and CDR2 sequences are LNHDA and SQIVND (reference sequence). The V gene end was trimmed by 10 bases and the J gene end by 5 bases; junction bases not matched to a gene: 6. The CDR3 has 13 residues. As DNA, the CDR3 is TGTGCCACGTGTCGACAGGGGGACAATGAGCAGTTCTTC. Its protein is CATCRQGDNEQFF.

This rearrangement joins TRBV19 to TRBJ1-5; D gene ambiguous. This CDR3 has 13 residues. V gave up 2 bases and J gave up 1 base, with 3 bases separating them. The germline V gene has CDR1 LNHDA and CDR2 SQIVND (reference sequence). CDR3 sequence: CASSIQSNQPQHF. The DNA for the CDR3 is TGTGCCAGTAGTATACAGAGCAATCAGCCCCAGCATTTT.

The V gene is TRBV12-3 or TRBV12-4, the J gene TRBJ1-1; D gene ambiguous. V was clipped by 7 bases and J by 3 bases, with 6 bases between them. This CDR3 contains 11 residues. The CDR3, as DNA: TGTGCCAGCATCCGATACACTGAAGCTTTCTTT. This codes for CASIRYTEAFF.

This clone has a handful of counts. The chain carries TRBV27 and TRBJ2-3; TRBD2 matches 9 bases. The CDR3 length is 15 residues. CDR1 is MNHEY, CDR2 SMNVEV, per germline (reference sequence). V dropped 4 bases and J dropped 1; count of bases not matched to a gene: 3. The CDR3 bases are TGTGCCAGCAGTTATCGACTAGCGGGCACAGATACGCAGTATTTT. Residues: CASSYRLAGTDTQYF.

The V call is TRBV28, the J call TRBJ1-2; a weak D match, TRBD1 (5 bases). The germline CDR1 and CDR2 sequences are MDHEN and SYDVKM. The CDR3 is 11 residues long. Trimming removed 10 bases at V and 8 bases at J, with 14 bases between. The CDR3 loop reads CAIHQGVGYTF. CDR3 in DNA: TGTGCCATCCATCAAGGGGTGGGCTACACCTTC.

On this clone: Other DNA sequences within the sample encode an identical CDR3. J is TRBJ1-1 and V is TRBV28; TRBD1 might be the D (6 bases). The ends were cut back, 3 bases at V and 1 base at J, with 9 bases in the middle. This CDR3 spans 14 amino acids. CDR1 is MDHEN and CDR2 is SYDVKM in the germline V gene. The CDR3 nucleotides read TGTGCCAGCAGTTTCGGAGGGGGGAACACTGAAGCTTTCTTT. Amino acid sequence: CASSFGGGNTEAFF.

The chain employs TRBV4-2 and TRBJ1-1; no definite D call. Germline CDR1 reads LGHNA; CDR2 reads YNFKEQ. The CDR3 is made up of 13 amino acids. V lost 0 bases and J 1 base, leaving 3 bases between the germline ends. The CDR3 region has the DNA TGTGCCAGCAGCCAAGACGGGAACACTGAAGCTTTCTTT. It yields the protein CASSQDGNTEAFF.

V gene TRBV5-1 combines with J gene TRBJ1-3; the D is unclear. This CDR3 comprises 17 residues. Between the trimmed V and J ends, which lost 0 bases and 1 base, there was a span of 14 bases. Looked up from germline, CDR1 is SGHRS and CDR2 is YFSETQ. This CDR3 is CASSLEGAPRSGNTIYF. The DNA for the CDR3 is TGCGCCAGCAGCTTGGAAGGAGCCCCGAGGTCTGGAAACACCATATATTTT. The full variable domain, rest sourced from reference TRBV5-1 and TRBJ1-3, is KAGVTQTPRYLIKTRGQQVTLSCSPISGHRSVSWYQQTPGQGLQFLFEYFSETQRNKGNFPGRFSGRQFSNSRSEMNVSTLELGDSALYLCASSLEGAPRSGNTIYFGEGSWLTVV.

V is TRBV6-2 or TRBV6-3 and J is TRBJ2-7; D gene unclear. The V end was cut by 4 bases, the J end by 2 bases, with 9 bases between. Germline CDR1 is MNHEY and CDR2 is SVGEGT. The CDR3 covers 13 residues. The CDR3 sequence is CASSSGVAYEQYF. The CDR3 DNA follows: TGTGCCAGCAGTTCCGGTGTGGCCTACGAGCAGTACTTC.

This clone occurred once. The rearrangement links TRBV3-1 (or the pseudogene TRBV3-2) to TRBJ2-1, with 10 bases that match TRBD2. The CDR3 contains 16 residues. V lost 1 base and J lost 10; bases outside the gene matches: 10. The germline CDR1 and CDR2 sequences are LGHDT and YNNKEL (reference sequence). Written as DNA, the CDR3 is TGTGCCAGCAGCCAAGCGGGAGCGGGAGGGCCCGGGGAGCAGTTCTTC. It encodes CASSQAGAGGPGEQFF.

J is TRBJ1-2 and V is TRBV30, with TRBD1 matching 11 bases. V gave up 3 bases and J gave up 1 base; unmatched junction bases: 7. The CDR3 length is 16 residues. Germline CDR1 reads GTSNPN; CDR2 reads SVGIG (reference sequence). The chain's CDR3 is CAWRSGQGDLNYGYTF. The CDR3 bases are TGTGCCTGGAGATCGGGACAGGGGGACCTTAACTATGGCTACACCTTC. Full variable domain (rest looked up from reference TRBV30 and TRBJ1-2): SQTIHQWPATLVQPVGSPLSLECTVEGTSNPNLYWYRQAAGRGLQLLFYSVGIGQISSEVPQNLSASRPQDRQFILSSKKLLLSDSGFYLCAWRSGQGDLNYGYTFGSGTRLTVV.

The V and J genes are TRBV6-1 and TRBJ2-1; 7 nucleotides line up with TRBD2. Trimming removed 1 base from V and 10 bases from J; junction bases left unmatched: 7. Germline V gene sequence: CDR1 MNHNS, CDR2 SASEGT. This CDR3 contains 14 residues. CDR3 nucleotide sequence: TGTGCCAGCAGTGAAGGCGGTGTGGGGGGGGAGCAGTTCTTC. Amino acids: CASSEGGVGGEQFF.

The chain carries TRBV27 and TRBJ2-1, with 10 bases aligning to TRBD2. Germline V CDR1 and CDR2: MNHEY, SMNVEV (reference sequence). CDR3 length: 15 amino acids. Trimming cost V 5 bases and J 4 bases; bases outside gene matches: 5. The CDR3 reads CASSTRTSGYNEQFF. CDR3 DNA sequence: TGTGCCAGCAGTACCCGGACTAGCGGATACAATGAGCAGTTCTTC.

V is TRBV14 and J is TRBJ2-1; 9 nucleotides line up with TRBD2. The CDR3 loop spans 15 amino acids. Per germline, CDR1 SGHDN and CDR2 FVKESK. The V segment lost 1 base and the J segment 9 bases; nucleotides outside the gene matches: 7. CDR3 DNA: TGTGCCAGCAGCCAAGTAGGCGGGAGGGTCGGTGAGCAGTTCTTC. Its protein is CASSQVGGRVGEQFF. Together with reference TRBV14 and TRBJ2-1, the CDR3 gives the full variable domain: EAGVTQFPSHSVIEKGQTVTLRCDPISGHDNLYWYRRVMGKEIKFLLHFVKESKQDESGMPNNRFLAERTGGTYSTLKVQPAELEDSGVYFCASSQVGGRVGEQFFGPGTRLTVL.

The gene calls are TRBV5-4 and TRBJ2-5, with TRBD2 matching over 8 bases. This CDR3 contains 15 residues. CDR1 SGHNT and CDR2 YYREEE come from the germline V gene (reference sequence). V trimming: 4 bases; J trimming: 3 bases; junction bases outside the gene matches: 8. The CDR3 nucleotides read TGTGCCAGCAGCCGGGCGGGGGGAGCTGAAGAGACCCAGTACTTC. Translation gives CASSRAGGAEETQYF. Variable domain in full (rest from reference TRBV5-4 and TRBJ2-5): ETGVTQSPTHLIKTRGQQVTLRCSSQSGHNTVSWYQQALGQGPQFIFQYYREEENGRGNFPPRFSGLQFPNYSSELNVNALELDDSALYLCASSRAGGAEETQYFGPGTRLLVL.

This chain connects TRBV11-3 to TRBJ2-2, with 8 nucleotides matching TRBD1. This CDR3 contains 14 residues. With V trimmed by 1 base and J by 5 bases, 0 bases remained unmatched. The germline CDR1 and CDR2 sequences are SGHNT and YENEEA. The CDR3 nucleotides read TGTGCCAGCAGCTTAGGACAGGGGACCGGGGAGCTGTTTTTT. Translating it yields CASSLGQGTGELFF.